The 22 T cell receptor beta chains in this list originate from one sample, sequenced in a study of OX40 agonist ivuxolimab in advanced cancers. The repertoire was sequenced with immunoSEQ multiplex PCR; TCRdb's copy has only in-frame clones and lacks some. The sample lists tens of thousands of clones, over 80% occurring once. Source: CD4+ or CD8+ T cells sorted from blood, taken in a trial of the OX40 agonist ivuxolimab. The source is an adult with an advanced solid tumor such as melanoma, head and neck, liver or kidney cancer.

The chain employs TRBV6-6 and TRBJ2-7, with 8 bases matching TRBD2. This CDR3 spans 15 amino acids. Germline V gene sequence: CDR1 MNHNY, CDR2 SVGAGI (reference sequence). Unmatched junction bases numbered 10, after V lost 5 bases and J lost 4 bases. CDR3 in amino acids: CASSHPPSGSYEQYF. CDR3 sequence (DNA): TGTGCCAGCAGTCACCCCCCTAGCGGGTCTTACGAGCAGTACTTC.

The chain joins TRBV6-5 to TRBJ1-4; 7 nucleotides match TRBD1. In germline, CDR1 is MNHEY, CDR2 SVGAGI. The ends lost 4 bases at V and 6 bases at J; junction bases unmatched: 11. The CDR3 has 16 amino acids. CDR3 residues: CASSLLSGGFDEKLFF. As DNA, the CDR3 is TGTGCCAGCAGTTTACTGTCAGGGGGGTTCGATGAAAAACTGTTTTTT.

This chain links TRBV19 with TRBJ2-3; the D gene could be TRBD1 or TRBD2 (5 bases each). The CDR3 totals 13 residues. Germline loops: CDR1 LNHDA, CDR2 SQIVND (reference sequence). Trimming removed 9 bases from V and 4 bases from J, with 14 bases in between. The DNA for the CDR3 is TGTGCCAGCCAGGTCCGGGGCGCAGATACGCAGTATTTT. As protein: CASQVRGADTQYF.

This clone was recorded a few times. The chain carries TRBV4-3 and TRBJ2-1, with 11 bases matching TRBD2. Looked up from germline, CDR1 is LGHNA and CDR2 is YSLEER. Losses at the gene ends were 1 base for V and 4 bases for J; bases not matched to a gene: 12. The CDR3 has 19 residues. The CDR3: CASSQVSPQTSGNYNEQFF. The CDR3 DNA reads as TGCGCCAGCAGCCAAGTATCCCCCCAGACTAGCGGGAATTACAATGAGCAGTTCTTC.

The chain uses TRBV27 and TRBJ2-7; D is ambiguous. Germline CDR1 reads MNHEY; CDR2 reads SMNVEV (reference sequence). Deletions cut 0 bases from V and 0 bases from J, with 6 bases between. The length of the CDR3 is 14 residues. CDR3 region: CASSLSDNSYEQYF. DNA for the CDR3: TGTGCCAGCAGTTTATCAGACAACTCCTACGAGCAGTACTTC.

The chain couples TRBV7-9 to TRBJ1-4, with 7 bases aligning to TRBD1. The V segment lost 5 bases and the J segment 8 bases; nucleotides outside the gene matches: 8. CDR1 is SEHNR, CDR2 FQNEAQ, per germline (reference sequence). The CDR3 is 14 amino acids. The CDR3 loop reads CASSPGGQSEKLFF. CDR3 coding DNA: TGTGCCAGCAGCCCAGGGGGGCAGAGCGAAAAACTGTTTTTT.

The rearrangement joins TRBV18 to TRBJ2-7, with D possibly called TRBD1 or TRBD2 (6 bases each). Germline V lookup: CDR1 KGHSH, CDR2 LQKENI. Between the trimmed V and J ends, which lost 3 bases and 3 bases, there was a span of 18 bases. The CDR3 consists of 16 residues. The CDR3 loop is CASSPIEGGYNYEQYF. The CDR3 DNA reads as TGTGCCAGCTCACCTATCGAGGGGGGATACAACTACGAGCAGTACTTC.

This rearrangement joins TRBV6-1 to TRBJ1-2; 8 bases are a match to TRBD1. CDR1 is MNHNS, CDR2 SASEGT, per germline. J was trimmed by 0 bases and V by 3 bases; bases with no gene match: 6. The CDR3 length is 16 residues. CDR3 coding DNA: TGTGCCAGCAGTGATTCTCCGACAGGGGCTAACTATGGCTACACCTTC. This gives the protein CASSDSPTGANYGYTF.

This chain joins TRBV5-4 and TRBJ2-2; 9 bases are shared with TRBD1. The CDR3 covers 17 residues. The V gene's germline CDR1 is SGHNT and CDR2 YYREEE (reference sequence). V shed 3 bases and J 0 bases; nucleotides not matched to a gene: 6. DNA of the CDR3: TGTGCCAGCAGCTATCACAGGGGGCTGGCGAACACCGGGGAGCTGTTTTTT. This translates into CASSYHRGLANTGELFF.

This clone has only a few counts. The chain recombines TRBV5-1 with TRBJ2-7, with TRBD2 identical over 11 bases. CDR1 SGHRS and CDR2 YFSETQ come from the germline V gene. The CDR3 covers 15 residues. The trim removed 0 bases at V and 7 bases at J, leaving 6 bases unmatched. CDR3 coding DNA: TGCGCCAGCAGCTTGGTGCCTAGCGGGAGGAGGGAGCAGTACTTC. The encoded protein is CASSLVPSGRREQYF. The entire variable domain, with the rest obtained from reference TRBV5-1 and TRBJ2-7, is as follows: KAGVTQTPRYLIKTRGQQVTLSCSPISGHRSVSWYQQTPGQGLQFLFEYFSETQRNKGNFPGRFSGRQFSNSRSEMNVSTLELGDSALYLCASSLVPSGRREQYFGPGTRLTVT.

V and J are TRBV5-4 and TRBJ1-6, with 8 bases fitting TRBD1. Trimming took 2 bases from V and 7 from J; bases not matched to a gene: 5. Germline-derived CDR1 and CDR2 are SGHNT and YYREEE (reference sequence). The CDR3 has 15 residues. Here the CDR3 reads CASSFGTGQNSPLHF. CDR3 sequence (DNA): TGTGCCAGCAGCTTTGGGACAGGCCAAAATTCACCCCTCCACTTT.

The chain combines TRBV7-2 with TRBJ1-2; D unresolved. V gave up 1 base and J gave up 8 bases, with 14 bases separating them. CDR3 length: 14 residues. Germline CDR1 reads SGHTA; CDR2 reads FQGNSA. The CDR3 DNA reads as TGTGCCAGCAGCTTAGAAGGGAGGAGTAGGGGCTACACCTTC. Its protein is CASSLEGRSRGYTF.

This chain links TRBV2 with TRBJ1-1; D might be TRBD1 (5 bases). Germline loops: CDR1 SNHLY, CDR2 FYNNEI. Between the trimmed V and J ends, which lost 7 bases and 0 bases, there was a span of 15 bases. This CDR3 spans 15 amino acids. The CDR3: CASTLIRGMNTEAFF. DNA of the CDR3: TGTGCCAGCACCCTGATAAGGGGAATGAACACTGAAGCTTTCTTT.

This chain links TRBV11-2 with TRBJ2-3; D is uncertain. The length of the CDR3 is 12 residues. The germline V gene has CDR1 SGHAT and CDR2 FQNNGV. Between the trimmed V and J ends, which lost 6 bases and 6 bases, there was a span of 10 bases. The CDR3 region has the DNA TGTGCCAGCAGTCATAGTGTGGATACGCAGTATTTT. This sequence encodes CASSHSVDTQYF.

The chain couples TRBV7-2 to TRBJ2-7; TRBD2 matches 13 bases. Germline CDR1 reads SGHTA; CDR2 reads FQGNSA. Germline trimming cut 5 bases from V and 1 base from J; bases unmatched to any gene: 8. This CDR3 is 17 amino acids long. CDR3 sequence (DNA): TGTGCCAGCAGCAGCCTATTGGGACTAGCGGGGTCCTACGAGCAGTACTTC. Its translation: CASSSLLGLAGSYEQYF.

This chain links TRBV7-2 with TRBJ2-6; perhaps TRBD1 as D (6 bases). The CDR3 is 15 amino acids. The V gene lost 4 bases and the J gene lost 3 bases, with 10 bases spanning the gap. Per the germline V gene, CDR1 is SGHTA and CDR2 is FQGNSA. The CDR3: CASSWGRGGANVLTF. The DNA for the CDR3 is TGTGCCAGCAGCTGGGGGCGCGGTGGGGCCAACGTCCTGACTTTC.

CDR3 protein: CASSFPSSGSSYNEQFF. The CDR3 region has the DNA TGTGCCAGCAGTTTCCCCTCCAGCGGGAGCTCCTACAATGAGCAGTTCTTC. The chain carries TRBV28 and TRBJ2-1; 8 positions match TRBD2. The CDR3 loop spans 17 amino acids. CDR1 is MDHEN and CDR2 is SYDVKM in the germline V gene. V lost 3 bases, J lost 0 bases, and 7 bases stayed unmatched.

In this sample, this clone turned up once. The rearrangement links TRBV18 to TRBJ1-1, with a tentative D call TRBD1 (5 bases). Germline lookup yields CDR1 KGHSH and CDR2 LQKENI. Trimming cost V 3 bases and J 1 base, with 12 bases left between them. The CDR3 length is 15 residues. This CDR3 is CASSPGGVQNTEAFF. The CDR3 coding sequence is TGTGCCAGCTCACCTGGAGGGGTCCAGAACACTGAAGCTTTCTTT.

This chain uses TRBV14 with TRBJ2-5; D is possibly TRBD2 (6 bases). Trimming shortened V by 4 bases and J by 5 bases, and 8 bases separated the two germline ends. This CDR3 has 12 amino acids. Germline V gene data show CDR1 as SGHDN and CDR2 as FVKESK. In nucleotides, the CDR3 is TGTGCCAGCAGCCCGGGGAGGGAGACCCAGTACTTC. Its protein product is CASSPGRETQYF. Based on the CDR3 plus reference TRBV14 and TRBJ2-5, the full variable domain is EAGVTQFPSHSVIEKGQTVTLRCDPISGHDNLYWYRRVMGKEIKFLLHFVKESKQDESGMPNNRFLAERTGGTYSTLKVQPAELEDSGVYFCASSPGRETQYFGPGTRLLVL.

The V and J genes are TRBV2 and TRBJ1-3; D is undetermined. This CDR3 has 18 residues. V lost 3 bases to trimming and J lost 0 bases, with 18 bases between them. Germline V CDR1 and CDR2: SNHLY, FYNNEI. The CDR3 DNA reads TGTGCCAGCAGTGAGGGGAGGAACAGTTTTCTCTCTGGAAACACCATATATTTT. It codes for CASSEGRNSFLSGNTIYF.

This chain links TRBV2 with TRBJ1-1; no clear D. The CDR3 has 11 residues. Germline V gene sequence: CDR1 SNHLY, CDR2 FYNNEI. Trimming removed 4 bases at V and 3 bases at J, with 3 bases between. The CDR3 spells CASSVDTEAFF. For the CDR3, the DNA is TGTGCCAGCAGTGTAGACACTGAAGCTTTCTTT. Full variable domain (missing parts from reference TRBV2 and TRBJ1-1): EPEVTQTPSHQVTQMGQEVILRCVPISNHLYFYWYRQILGQKVEFLVSFYNNEISEKSEIFDDQFSVERPDGSNFTLKIRSTKLEDSAMYFCASSVDTEAFFGQGTRLTVV.

In its sample, this clone was seen a few times. Other DNA sequences in this specimen translate into the identical CDR3. The CDR3, as DNA: TGTGCCAGCAGTTACGGACAGGGGGCTGGCTACGAGCAGTACTTC. It is translated as CASSYGQGAGYEQYF. V and J are TRBV6-5 and TRBJ2-7; 11 bases are a match to TRBD1. CDR3 length equals 15 residues. Germline V gene lookup returns CDR1 MNHEY and CDR2 SVGAGI. Unmatched junction bases numbered 3, after V lost 2 bases and J lost 3 bases.